This T cell receptor beta chain originates from a study of beta chain features in type 1 diabetes. Deletions cut 6 bases from V and 4 bases from J, with 15 bases between. This CDR3 comprises 14 residues. Per germline, CDR1 LNHDA and CDR2 SQIVND (reference sequence). Sequencing targeted expressed TCRB transcripts, as all isolated RNA had been reverse transcribed. Produced via immunoSEQ multiplex PCR; TCRdb's table is partial and in-frame only. Of about 360,000 clones detected, roughly an eighth appear once; the ten largest clones hold 0.017%. This clone was seen a handful of times. The antigen is undetermined. Sorting gave populations that all exceeded 95% purity. Study findings and constraints: The analysis here could not establish whether HLA type shapes TCRB rearrangement. When VDJ junctions were examined, type 1 diabetes patients showed fewer insertions and more deletions. Researchers report that Type 1 diabetes patients had moderately but significantly shorter TCRB CDR3s across all four CD4+ subsets.

The specimen sequenced was naive CD4+ T cells from blood. The chain is built from TRBV19 and TRBJ1-1; D might be TRBD1 (6 bases). This TCR derives from a man between 18 and 35 years old in good health. CDR3 in amino acids: CASRGHRGGTEAFF. CDR3 bases: TGTGCCAGTAGGGGACACAGAGGTGGCACTGAAGCTTTCTTT.